The present T cell receptor (beta chain) was sequenced within a study of blood T cell repertoires in COVID-19. Study summary: Specimens from acute and convalescent COVID-19 originated in the United States, Italy and Spain. T cells, B-cell-depleted T cells, or PBMCs provided the cDNA or gDNA that served as material.

Authors' analysis steps: Amplification of reference gene primers was used by the study to estimate nucleated cell counts. The method was immunoSEQ multiplex PCR; TCRdb's version includes in-frame clones alone and lacks a portion of them. The DNA was the basis for D and trimming; V, J and clone size are from that table. Of approximately 94,000 clones in the sample, 90% to 95% were seen once. Per the germline V gene, CDR1 is SGHDN and CDR2 is FVKESK. The CDR3 runs 14 residues. Trimming stripped 1 base from V and 8 bases from J, with 14 bases between. Sequencing was performed on peripheral blood. The receptor was derived from a man aged 45-60 years with active COVID-19. The chain links TRBV14 to TRBJ1-2; D remains unclear. CDR3 region: CASSQVNGFRGYTF. CDR3 DNA: TGTGCCAGCAGCCAAGTAAACGGGTTTCGGGGCTACACCTTC.